The clone carrying this T cell receptor beta chain appeared many times. Its target is not known. These data are taken from a study of early T cells in non-severe SARS-CoV-2 infection. Study-level information: Sequenced material consisted of bulk RNA (from unsorted whole blood), and chains were unpaired. Regarding the study as a whole: A preference for anti-spike CD8 responses marked VDJdb matching, which missed private and CD4 specificities.

Each cDNA molecule carried a unique molecular identifier. TCRdb processed the 5' RACE reads anew with MiXCR; each CDR3 protein has one entry. The sample lists 20,000 to 25,000 distinct CDR3 sequences, around 4% occurring once. The origin of this receptor is an adult who was a healthcare worker with PCR-confirmed SARS-CoV-2 infection or an uninfected control (not recorded which). The specimen sequenced was whole blood.

Here the CDR3 DNA reads TGTGCCAGCAGTCGAGCCGGGGTGGCCAATGAGCAGTTCTTC. Protein sequence: CASSRAGVANEQFF. The chain couples TRBV25-1 to TRBJ2-1; a weak D match, TRBD2 (5 bases). CDR3 length: 14 amino acids. The V end was cut by 5 bases, the J end by 6 bases, with 14 bases between. CDR1 and CDR2 (germline): MGHDK, SYGVNS.